This TCR beta chain emerged from a study of cytotoxic CD8 clonotypes in ibrutinib-treated CLL. The wider study: For this cohort, patients were about a dozen relapsed/refractory and around 16 treatment-naive, while some 17 were IGHV unmutated.

General observations from the study: Age-matched healthy donor levels were exceeded by baseline clonality, which tracked circulating CD8+ T-cell counts.

Some clones are missing from TCRdb's copy, which holds only in-frame ones; the method was immunoSEQ multiplex PCR. The sample includes approximately 70,000 clones, 90% of them seen just once. Trimming left V 5 bases short and J 5 bases short, with 15 bases between. CDR3 length: 14 amino acids. CDR1 and CDR2 from the germline V gene are SGHTA and FQGNSA. A remark on this clone: Its antigen is not identified.

The rearrangement joins TRBV7-2 to TRBJ2-5, with D unresolved. The material was PBMCs, obtained after 12 months of ibrutinib treatment. The receptor was derived from a human donor with chronic lymphocytic leukemia. The CDR3 DNA sequence: TGTGCCAGCAGCGCGGATCAACTGTGGGAGACCCAGTACTTC. Translating it yields CASSADQLWETQYF.